This T cell receptor beta chain was retrieved from a study of cytotoxic CD8 clonotypes in ibrutinib-treated CLL. Trimming removed 0 bases from V and 1 base from J, with 9 bases in between. Per the germline V gene, CDR1 is GTSNPN and CDR2 is SVGIG (reference sequence). This CDR3 spans 14 amino acids. Study conclusions and caveats: Baseline clonality, above age-matched healthy donor levels, tracked circulating CD8+ T-cell counts. The times at which samples were taken varied between sustained-remission and progressing patients. Few clonotypes were public, and these shrank or held steady under treatment. Having risen at ibrutinib response, clonality had fallen back toward baseline by progression.

Profiling relied on immunoSEQ multiplex PCR, and the TCRdb table lists in-frame clones only, not all of them. The table includes 150,000 to 200,000 clones, over 65% detected once. This clone was observed a handful of times. Its antigen is unidentified. This specimen consisted of PBMCs, obtained after 12 months of ibrutinib treatment. This chain uses TRBV30 with TRBJ1-1; D ambiguous. This TCR came from a human donor with chronic lymphocytic leukemia. CDR3 nucleotides: TGTGCCTGGAGTGTAACAGCGACGAACACTGAAGCTTTCTTT. Translating it yields CAWSVTATNTEAFF.